The 7 T cell receptor beta chains in this list originate from one sample, sequenced in a study of T cell responses to AZD1222 COVID-19 vaccine. The assay was immunoSEQ multiplex PCR, and TCRdb's table has in-frame clones only and misses some. Among approximately 70,000 clones, 70% to 90% were seen once, and the ten largest hold under 3%. Sequencing was performed on peripheral blood, taken on day 0 of AZD1222 vaccination. These receptors all stem from an adult in good health.

This clone was counted a few times. The chain joins TRBV2 to TRBJ1-4; D ambiguous. Germline CDR1 and CDR2: SNHLY and FYNNEI. V was shortened by 9 bases and J by 0 bases, with 8 bases between the two germline ends. The CDR3 has 13 amino acids. The CDR3 spells CARPCTTNEKLFF. The DNA of the CDR3 is TGTGCCAGACCTTGTACAACTAATGAAAAACTGTTTTTT.

The V call is TRBV29-1, the J call TRBJ2-7, with D possibly TRBD2 on 6 matching bases. CDR1 is SQVTM, CDR2 ANQGSEA, per germline. CDR3 length: 11 residues. With 3 bases removed from V and 6 bases from J, the gap between germline ends came to 9 bases. This CDR3 is CSVDGGVEQYF. DNA of the CDR3: TGCAGCGTTGATGGAGGGGTCGAGCAGTACTTC.

CDR3 amino acids: CASSFVAGLNQPQHF. Here the CDR3 DNA reads TGTGCCAGCAGTTTTGTGGCAGGGCTCAATCAGCCCCAGCATTTT. The J gene is TRBJ1-5, the V gene TRBV28; maybe TRBD1 (5 bases). The V and J ends lost 3 bases and 3 bases respectively, with 12 bases between them. The CDR3 extends over 15 amino acids. The germline V gene encodes CDR1 MDHEN and CDR2 SYDVKM.

The V call is TRBV3-1 (or the pseudogene TRBV3-2), the J call TRBJ1-2, with 11 bases identical to TRBD1. Unmatched junction bases numbered 4, after V lost 4 bases and J lost 6 bases. Looked up from germline, CDR1 is LGHDT and CDR2 is YNNKEL (reference sequence). This CDR3 region has 14 residues. CDR3 DNA sequence: TGTGCCAGCAGCCTCCGGGGACAGGGGGATGGCTACACCTTC. It codes for CASSLRGQGDGYTF.

This clone appeared once. This chain uses TRBV19 with TRBJ2-1; TRBD2 aligns across 8 bases. CDR1 LNHDA and CDR2 SQIVND come from the germline V gene (reference sequence). The CDR3 has 16 amino acids. The V segment lost 3 bases and the J segment 2 bases; nucleotides outside the gene matches: 6. CDR3 loop: CASSIPGGGTYNEQFF. The CDR3 DNA sequence: TGTGCCAGTAGTATTCCCGGGGGGGGAACCTACAATGAGCAGTTCTTC.

The CDR3 here is CSASKDSVSSYEQYF. In DNA form, the CDR3 reads TGCAGTGCTAGTAAGGACTCGGTGAGCTCCTACGAGCAGTACTTC. J is TRBJ2-7 and V is TRBV20-1; D perhaps matches TRBD2 (5 bases). Per the germline V gene, CDR1 is DFQATT and CDR2 is SNEGSKA (reference sequence). The CDR3 has 15 amino acids. Trimming cost V 3 bases and J 0 bases, with 15 bases left between them.

This rearrangement joins TRBV28 to TRBJ2-7, with D perhaps assigned TRBD1 or TRBD2 (5 bases each). The V and J ends lost 5 bases and 6 bases respectively, with 14 bases between them. The CDR3 is 13 amino acids. Germline CDR1 reads MDHEN; CDR2 reads SYDVKM. CDR3 residues: CASSLDGAIEQYF. In nucleotides, the CDR3 is TGTGCCAGCAGTCTGGACGGGGCTATCGAGCAGTACTTC. The full variable domain, rest sourced from reference TRBV28 and TRBJ2-7, is DVKVTQSSRYLVKRTGEKVFLECVQDMDHENMFWYRQDPGLGLRLIYFSYDVKMKEKGDIPEGYSVSREKKERFSLILESASTNQTSMYLCASSLDGAIEQYFGPGTRLTVT.